The 5 T cell receptor beta chains below were found in one sample sequenced in a study of TIL therapy for anti-PD-1-resistant metastatic lung cancer. This sample's time point: pre-treatment sample, taken before nivolumab and TIL therapy. Sequencing used immunoSEQ v3. Assay used: immunoSEQ multiplex PCR; TCRdb lists only in-frame clones, some missing. The table shows about 36,000 clones, with roughly 80% occurring only once. The material was blood, obtained at baseline. The receptors originated from a person between 25 and 79 years old with non-small cell lung cancer.

V is TRBV29-1 and J is TRBJ2-5; D remains ambiguous. The germline V gene has CDR1 SQVTM and CDR2 ANQGSEA. CDR3 length: 12 residues. V was shortened by 4 bases and J by 1 base, with 7 bases between the two germline ends. The CDR3 DNA follows: TGCAGCGTTGCGCCATCCCAAGAGACCCAGTACTTC. Residues: CSVAPSQETQYF.

The chain carries TRBV5-1 and TRBJ1-5, with a tentative D call TRBD1 (5 bases). This CDR3 has 14 residues. V lost 4 bases and J lost 4, with 12 bases in between. The germline V gene has CDR1 SGHRS and CDR2 YFSETQ. Here the CDR3 reads CASSQGGANQPQHF. CDR3 nucleotides: TGCGCCAGCAGCCAGGGAGGGGCGAATCAGCCCCAGCATTTT.

This rearrangement joins TRBV29-1 to TRBJ2-1; D is uncertain. The CDR3 extends over 8 amino acids. Germline assignment: CDR1 SQVTM and CDR2 ANQGSEA. V was pared by 6 bases and J by 10 bases, with 4 bases between. DNA for the CDR3: TGCAGCGTGGAGGAGCAGTTCTTC. This sequence encodes CSVEEQFF.

This clone has more than one count but fewer than ten. This chain uses TRBV28 with TRBJ1-1; 7 nucleotides agree with TRBD1. The CDR3 totals 15 residues. Germline CDR1 is MDHEN and CDR2 is SYDVKM. Unmatched junction bases numbered 13, after V lost 10 bases and J lost 2 bases. The CDR3: CAIMLATGVNTEAFF. CDR3 bases: TGTGCCATCATGCTGGCCACAGGGGTTAACACTGAAGCTTTCTTT.

This clone was seen a handful of times. The rearrangement links TRBV29-1 to TRBJ2-5; TRBD1 might be the D (6 bases). V was cut by 7 bases and J by 1 base, with 22 bases left in between. The CDR3 is 16 residues long. Germline CDR1 is SQVTM and CDR2 is ANQGSEA. As DNA, the CDR3 is TGCAGCGCCGACCTCCCGGACAGTTCATCCCAAGAGACCCAGTACTTC. Encoded protein: CSADLPDSSSQETQYF.